The subject of this entry is one T cell receptor beta chain. The source of the sample is a study of blood T cell repertoires in COVID-19. Background on the study: Material from acute and convalescent COVID-19 was sourced from the United States, Italy and Spain. The analysed material was cDNA or gDNA that came from T cells, B-cell-depleted T cells, or PBMCs.

CDR3 length equals 21 residues. Per the original methods: By means of reference gene primer amplification, nucleated cell counts were estimated. The table came from immunoSEQ multiplex PCR; TCRdb's copy has only in-frame clones and leaves some out. Clone size and the V and J calls come from that table; the DNA yielded D and trimming. Here the sample spans 390,000 or so clones, 86% being singletons. V gene TRBV1 combines with J gene TRBJ1-2. TRBV1 is an annotated pseudogene. The sequence was obtained from a woman aged 25 to 39 with active or convalescent COVID-19. The source material was peripheral blood. The CDR3 reads CTSSQGARAQGGTSKLYGYTF. For the CDR3, the DNA is TGCACCAGCAGCCAAGGGGCGAGGGCGCAGGGAGGGACTAGCAAGTTATATGGCTACACCTTC.